The 22 T cell receptor beta chains given below trace back to one sample, sequenced in a study of OX40 agonist ivuxolimab in advanced cancers. Sequenced by immunoSEQ multiplex PCR; TCRdb stores in-frame clones only, minus some. The sample includes 27,000 or so clones, less than 90% seen only once; the top ten take around a fifth. Here the sequenced sample was CD4+ or CD8+ T cells sorted from blood, taken in a trial of the OX40 agonist ivuxolimab. These receptors were collected from an adult with an advanced solid tumor such as melanoma, head and neck, liver or kidney cancer.

The chain recombines TRBV2 with TRBJ2-3, with 10 bases identical to TRBD2. This CDR3 is 14 amino acids long. Germline CDR1 and CDR2: SNHLY and FYNNEI. J gave up 1 base and V 8 bases, and 3 bases lay outside the gene matches. The CDR3 spells CASHSGGGTDTQYF. DNA for the CDR3: TGTGCCAGCCACAGCGGGGGGGGCACAGATACGCAGTATTTT.

This clone was found a few times. The chain links TRBV4-2 to TRBJ1-6; 7 positions match TRBD1. The trim removed 1 base at V and 7 bases at J, leaving 4 bases unmatched. Germline CDR1 is LGHNA and CDR2 is YNFKEQ. There are 15 residues in the CDR3. CDR3 nucleotides: TGTGCCAGCAGCCAAGGTCGGACAGGAAATTCACCCCTCCACTTT. Translating it yields CASSQGRTGNSPLHF.

The rearrangement links TRBV10-3 to TRBJ1-1; D remains ambiguous. The ends were cut back, 3 bases at V and 6 bases at J, with 8 bases in the middle. Looked up from germline, CDR1 is ENHRY and CDR2 is SYGVKD. CDR3 size: 12 residues. CDR3 protein: CAISDGGPEAFF. CDR3 in DNA: TGTGCCATCAGTGACGGAGGGCCTGAAGCTTTCTTT.

This clone appeared once. The rearrangement links TRBV27 to TRBJ2-3; perhaps TRBD2 as D (6 bases). Per the germline V gene, CDR1 is MNHEY and CDR2 is SMNVEV (reference sequence). This CDR3 region has 14 residues. V gave up 2 bases and J gave up 6 bases, with 12 bases separating them. The CDR3 reads CASSLGGSGDTQYF. The CDR3 DNA reads TGTGCCAGCAGTTTAGGGGGGAGTGGGGATACGCAGTATTTT.

This clone has a handful of counts. The rearrangement links TRBV13 to TRBJ2-3; perhaps D is TRBD1 or TRBD2 (5 bases each). Germline V gives CDR1 PRHDT, CDR2 FYEKMQ (reference sequence). This CDR3 is 14 amino acids long. V gave up 4 bases and J gave up 1 base, with 9 bases separating them. For the CDR3, the DNA is TGTGCCAGCAGCTCCCGGGACGGCACAGATACGCAGTATTTT. Amino acids: CASSSRDGTDTQYF.

This clone was detected only a few times. Different DNA sequences within this sample yield the same CDR3. J is TRBJ1-5 and V is TRBV9; D gene unclear. CDR3 length: 14 amino acids. Trimming left V 0 bases short and J 0 bases short, with 4 bases between. Germline CDR1 is SGDLS and CDR2 is YYNGEE. In DNA form, the CDR3 reads TGTGCCAGCAGCGTAGCCGGTAGCAATCAGCCCCAGCATTTT. Amino acids: CASSVAGSNQPQHF.

The chain uses TRBV30 and TRBJ2-3, with unresolved D. CDR3 size: 14 residues. The germline CDR1 and CDR2 sequences are GTSNPN and SVGIG (reference sequence). The germline V and J ends were trimmed by 2 bases and 0 bases, with 9 bases remaining between them. CDR3 nucleotide sequence: TGTGCCTGGAGTCACGGGCTTAGCACAGATACGCAGTATTTT. Translating it yields CAWSHGLSTDTQYF.

In regard to this clone: A much larger clone lies one base from this, so it may be a read error. The chain combines TRBV6-5 with TRBJ2-7, with D tentatively TRBD1 (5 bases). Germline V gene sequence: CDR1 MNHEY, CDR2 SVGAGI. There are 13 residues in the CDR3. CDR3 loop: CASSYGAGSERYF. In DNA, the CDR3 is TGTGCCAGCAGTTACGGTGCAGGGTCCGAGCGGTACTTC.

V usage is TRBV27 and J usage is TRBJ2-1; D is ambiguous. The germline V gene encodes CDR1 MNHEY and CDR2 SMNVEV (reference sequence). This CDR3 spans 15 amino acids. The V gene lost 2 bases and the J gene lost 6 bases, with 14 bases spanning the gap. The CDR3 sequence: CASSLGGVGPNEQFF. The CDR3 DNA reads as TGTGCCAGCAGTTTAGGCGGCGTAGGTCCCAATGAGCAGTTCTTC.

The CDR3 nucleotides are TGTGCCAGTGAACCAATGGGGGCCACGAACACCGGGGAGCTGTTTTTT. Encoded protein: CASEPMGATNTGELFF. The rearrangement joins TRBV5-6 to TRBJ2-2; tentatively, D is TRBD1 (6 bases). The CDR3 spans 16 residues. Germline assignment: CDR1 SGHDT and CDR2 YYEEEE. Between the trimmed V and J ends, which lost 8 bases and 0 bases, there was a span of 17 bases.

The V and J genes are TRBV5-1 and TRBJ2-1; tentatively, D is TRBD2 (5 bases). There are 13 residues in the CDR3. V was shortened by 0 bases and J by 10 bases, with 11 bases between the two germline ends. Germline CDR1 is SGHRS and CDR2 is YFSETQ. This CDR3 reads CASSLGSPGEQFF. The CDR3 DNA sequence: TGCGCCAGCAGCTTGGGGTCTCCGGGGGAGCAGTTCTTC.

The rearrangement joins TRBV5-1 to TRBJ2-7, with 10 nucleotides matching TRBD1. V lost 0 bases to trimming and J lost 3 bases; unmatched junction nucleotides: 3. CDR1 and CDR2 from the germline V gene are SGHRS and YFSETQ. CDR3 length: 15 amino acids. CDR3 DNA sequence: TGCGCCAGCAGCTTGGGGGGACAGGGGTTCTACGAGCAGTACTTC. As protein: CASSLGGQGFYEQYF.

The chain joins TRBV5-4 to TRBJ2-2; D is perhaps TRBD2 (5 bases). V lost 4 bases and J 7 bases, leaving 14 bases between the germline ends. CDR3 length: 14 amino acids. The germline V gene has CDR1 SGHNT and CDR2 YYREEE (reference sequence). CDR3 loop: CASSTGPGSGELFF. The CDR3, as DNA: TGTGCCAGCAGCACCGGGCCGGGGAGCGGGGAGCTGTTTTTT.

The chain uses TRBV30 and TRBJ1-6, with 9 bases lining up with TRBD1. The CDR3 loop spans 15 amino acids. After removal of 0 bases from V and 10 bases from J, the junction contained 7 bases not matched to a gene. CDR1 is GTSNPN, CDR2 SVGIG, per germline (reference sequence). The CDR3 sequence: CAWSVPRTGVSPLHF. The CDR3 coding sequence is TGTGCCTGGAGTGTACCGAGGACAGGGGTGTCACCCCTCCACTTT.

The V call is TRBV7-3, the J call TRBJ2-7, with D hard to call. Trimming removed 2 bases from V and 0 bases from J, with 11 bases in between. CDR3 length: 15 amino acids. Germline V gives CDR1 SGHTA, CDR2 FQGTGA. The DNA for the CDR3 is TGTGCCAGCAGCTTATGGCCCGCGGTCTCCTACGAGCAGTACTTC. As protein: CASSLWPAVSYEQYF.

The chain carries TRBV9 and TRBJ2-4, with TRBD1 identical over 9 bases. The CDR3 is 16 amino acids. Trimming cost V 4 bases and J 3 bases; bases outside gene matches: 8. The germline V gene encodes CDR1 SGDLS and CDR2 YYNGEE. In DNA, the CDR3 is TGTGCCAGCAGCTCCTGGACAGGGGAGGGCAAAAACATTCAGTACTTC. Encoded protein: CASSSWTGEGKNIQYF.

J is TRBJ2-1 and V is TRBV4-1; 10 bases are shared with TRBD2. Germline lookup yields CDR1 MGHRA and CDR2 YSYEKL. V lost 1 base, J lost 16 bases, and 7 bases stayed unmatched. The CDR3 totals 13 residues. The DNA for the CDR3 is TGCGCCAGCAGCCAAGCTGATAGCGGGAGGCAATTCTTC. Its protein is CASSQADSGRQFF.

The chain employs TRBV5-1 and TRBJ2-1; 7 bases are shared with TRBD2. V gave up 4 bases and J gave up 8 bases; unmatched junction bases: 15. The CDR3 is made up of 16 amino acids. Germline lookup yields CDR1 SGHRS and CDR2 YFSETQ. This CDR3 reads CASSLLAALGGDEQFF. DNA of the CDR3: TGCGCCAGCAGCCTCCTAGCGGCCCTTGGGGGAGATGAGCAGTTCTTC.

For the CDR3, the DNA is TGTGCCAGCAGCCCACGAACAGGAAACCGCTACGAGCAGTACTTC. Protein sequence: CASSPRTGNRYEQYF. The chain recombines TRBV7-6 with TRBJ2-7; TRBD1 might be the D (5 bases). Per the germline V gene, CDR1 is SGHVS and CDR2 is FNYEAQ. Trimming removed 5 bases from V and 3 bases from J, with 17 bases in between. The CDR3 loop spans 15 amino acids.

The chain couples TRBV29-1 to TRBJ2-7; 8 bases match TRBD1. The CDR3 loop spans 13 amino acids. The V gene's germline CDR1 is SQVTM and CDR2 ANQGSEA. Losses at the gene ends were 2 bases for V and 5 bases for J; bases not matched to a gene: 5. The CDR3 DNA is TGCAGCGTTGAACCGACAGGGGTAAACGAGCAGTACTTC. It specifies CSVEPTGVNEQYF.

The chain recombines TRBV6-5 with TRBJ1-2; D gene ambiguous. CDR1 and CDR2 (germline): MNHEY, SVGAGI. Trimming removed 5 bases from V and 0 bases from J, with 13 bases in between. CDR3 length: 15 amino acids. The CDR3 protein is CASSPRPWSNYGYTF. The CDR3 DNA sequence: TGTGCCAGCAGTCCACGCCCCTGGTCTAACTATGGCTACACCTTC.

V usage is TRBV4-2 and J usage is TRBJ2-2; D is unclear. The CDR3 consists of 15 residues. The germline V and J ends were trimmed by 0 bases and 5 bases, with 10 bases remaining between them. Looked up from germline, CDR1 is LGHNA and CDR2 is YNFKEQ. The CDR3 reads CASSQDLWETGELFF. In DNA form, the CDR3 reads TGTGCCAGCAGCCAAGATCTATGGGAAACCGGGGAGCTGTTTTTT.